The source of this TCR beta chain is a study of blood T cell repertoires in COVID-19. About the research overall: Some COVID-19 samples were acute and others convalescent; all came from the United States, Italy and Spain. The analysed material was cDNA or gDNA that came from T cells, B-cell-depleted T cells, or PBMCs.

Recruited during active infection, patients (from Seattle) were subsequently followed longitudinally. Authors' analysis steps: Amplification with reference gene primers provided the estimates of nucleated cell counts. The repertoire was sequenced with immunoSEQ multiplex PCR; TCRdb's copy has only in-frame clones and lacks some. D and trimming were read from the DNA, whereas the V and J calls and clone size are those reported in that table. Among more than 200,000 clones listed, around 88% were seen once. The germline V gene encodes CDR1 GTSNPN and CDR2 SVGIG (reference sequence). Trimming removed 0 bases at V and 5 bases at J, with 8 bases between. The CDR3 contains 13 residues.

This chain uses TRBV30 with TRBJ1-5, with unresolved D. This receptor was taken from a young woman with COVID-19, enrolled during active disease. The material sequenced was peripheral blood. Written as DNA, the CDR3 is TGTGCCTGGAGTGTACAGATAGATCAGCCCCAGCATTTT. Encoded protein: CAWSVQIDQPQHF.